This entry is about one T cell receptor beta chain. The sample is drawn from a study of blood T cell repertoires in COVID-19. In the authors' methods: Amplification from reference gene primers served as the basis for estimated nucleated cell counts. The assay was immunoSEQ multiplex PCR, and TCRdb's table has in-frame clones only and misses some. From that table come the V and J calls and clone size; the DNA was used to work out D and trimming. The data show 68,000 or so clones, 89% seen once. The CDR3 has 15 residues. The J segment lost 5 bases and the V segment lost 2 bases, leaving 5 bases of the junction unmatched. CDR1 and CDR2 from the germline V gene are SGHNT and YYREEE (reference sequence).

The chain joins TRBV5-4 to TRBJ2-2, with 8 positions matching TRBD1. This TCR was sampled from a man aged 50-59 years with active COVID-19. Sequencing was carried out using peripheral blood. The CDR3 sequence is CASSLGTGGTGELFF. Written as DNA, the CDR3 is TGTGCCAGCAGCTTAGGTACAGGGGGTACCGGGGAGCTGTTTTTT.